The 28 T cell receptor beta chains listed next were all sequenced from one sample in a study of CD8+ T cells in alopecia areata. Isolated RNA was reverse transcribed into cDNA used as the sequencing template. Repertoires were generated with immunoSEQ multiplex PCR, while TCRdb's copy carries only in-frame clones and drops some. This table holds 150,000 to 200,000 clones, 50% to 75% found once. Specimen: CD4+ T cells sorted from blood, collected at week 0. The receptors were sampled from a human donor with alopecia areata.

This clone was seen only a few times. In the same sample, other DNA sequences code for this CDR3. The V call is TRBV27, the J call TRBJ2-6, with unresolved D. Germline values: CDR1 MNHEY, CDR2 SMNVEV (reference sequence). The CDR3 runs to 13 residues. The V gene lost 6 bases and the J gene lost 0 bases, with 3 bases spanning the gap. In DNA form, the CDR3 reads TGTGCCAGCAGGAGCTCTGGGGCCAACGTCCTGACTTTC. Its translation is CASRSSGANVLTF. The whole variable domain, remainder taken from reference TRBV27 and TRBJ2-6, is EAQVTQNPRYLITVTGKKLTVTCSQNMNHEYMSWYRQDPGLGLRQIYYSMNVEVTDKGDVPEGYKVSRKEKRNFPLILESPSPNQTSLYFCASRSSGANVLTFGAGSRLTVL.

J is TRBJ1-2 and V is TRBV7-2; a possible D gene is TRBD1 (5 bases). The CDR3 has 13 amino acids. Germline V gene data show CDR1 as SGHTA and CDR2 as FQGNSA. Trimming took off 5 bases at V and 3 bases at J, with 10 bases between the two ends. CDR3 DNA: TGTGCCAGCAGCCCGACAGCTGACTATGGCTACACCTTC. As protein: CASSPTADYGYTF. The full variable domain, completed using reference TRBV7-2 and TRBJ1-2, is GAGVSQSPSNKVTEKGKDVELRCDPISGHTALYWYRQSLGQGLEFLIYFQGNSAPDKSGLPSDRFSAERTGGSVSTLTIQRTQQEDSAVYLCASSPTADYGYTFGSGTRLTVV.

The gene calls are TRBV15 and TRBJ2-5; no reliable D call. The CDR3 contains 13 residues. V gave up 8 bases and J gave up 5 bases, with 15 bases separating them. Per germline, CDR1 LNHNV and CDR2 YYDKDF (reference sequence). In DNA form, the CDR3 reads TGTGCCACCGGGCAGGAAAAGTGGGAGACCCAGTACTTC. Amino acids: CATGQEKWETQYF.

This chain uses TRBV29-1 with TRBJ2-2; 8 positions match TRBD1. The CDR3 has 14 amino acids. The V and J ends lost 6 bases and 0 bases, in that order; junction bases with no gene match: 3. Germline assignment: CDR1 SQVTM and CDR2 ANQGSEA. The CDR3 protein is CSVGTGSNTGELFF. The CDR3 DNA is TGCAGCGTCGGGACAGGCTCGAACACCGGGGAGCTGTTTTTT.

V usage is TRBV4-1 and J usage is TRBJ2-7; 11 positions match TRBD2. In germline, CDR1 is MGHRA, CDR2 YSYEKL. This CDR3 comprises 13 residues. After removal of 2 bases from V and 6 bases from J, the junction contained 0 bases not matched to a gene. DNA for the CDR3: TGCGCCAGCAGCCAAACTAGCGGGAGCGAGCAGTACTTC. Translation gives CASSQTSGSEQYF.

This clone appeared a single time. This sequence joins TRBV15 and TRBJ2-3; 11 nucleotides align to TRBD1. The ends lost 0 bases at V and 4 bases at J; junction bases unmatched: 6. The CDR3 totals 17 residues. CDR1 and CDR2 (germline): LNHNV, YYDKDF (reference sequence). The CDR3 is CATSRDLGQGASDTQYF. The CDR3 region has the DNA TGTGCCACCAGCAGAGATCTAGGACAGGGGGCATCAGATACGCAGTATTTT.

V usage is TRBV9 and J usage is TRBJ2-5; either TRBD1 or TRBD2 may supply D (5 bases each). CDR3 length equals 19 residues. Trimming cost V 0 bases and J 7 bases, with 28 bases left between them. Germline V lookup: CDR1 SGDLS, CDR2 YYNGEE. The CDR3, as DNA: TGTGCCAGCAGCGTAGACAGGACACCGTGGGACCGCCCTGCGATGACCCAGTACTTC. This encodes CASSVDRTPWDRPAMTQYF.

V gene TRBV6-5 combines with J gene TRBJ2-7, with TRBD1 matching over 9 bases. CDR3 length: 14 amino acids. Germline trimming cut 4 bases from V and 2 bases from J; bases unmatched to any gene: 3. Germline-derived CDR1 and CDR2 are MNHEY and SVGAGI. CDR3 DNA sequence: TGTGCCAGCAGTTGGGGGACAGGGACCTACGAGCAGTACTTC. It encodes CASSWGTGTYEQYF.

V and J are TRBV30 and TRBJ2-1; D remains unclear. CDR1 and CDR2 (germline): GTSNPN, SVGIG (reference sequence). Trimming cost V 4 bases and J 2 bases, with 9 bases left between them. CDR3 length equals 13 residues. CDR3 sequence reads: CAWTTPPYNEQFF. CDR3 DNA sequence: TGTGCCTGGACTACCCCACCCTACAATGAGCAGTTCTTC.

CDR3 in amino acids: CASSFNLRAFF. CDR3 DNA sequence: TGTGCCAGCAGCTTCAACCTCCGGGCGTTCTTC. The J gene is TRBJ2-1, the V gene TRBV13; no reliable D call. CDR1 is PRHDT, CDR2 FYEKMQ, per germline (reference sequence). The CDR3 runs 11 residues. V dropped 3 bases and J dropped 15 bases, with 12 bases sitting between them.

The J gene is TRBJ2-3, the V gene TRBV5-1, with 12 nucleotides matching TRBD2. The CDR3 length is 15 residues. Losses at the gene ends were 4 bases for V and 2 bases for J; bases not matched to a gene: 2. In germline, CDR1 is SGHRS, CDR2 YFSETQ. CDR3: CASSGLAGNTDTQYF. Here the CDR3 DNA reads TGCGCCAGCAGCGGACTAGCGGGGAACACAGATACGCAGTATTTT.

This rearrangement joins TRBV7-2 to TRBJ1-5, with a possible D match to TRBD1 (5 bases). The CDR3 totals 14 residues. V was pared by 3 bases and J by 1 base, with 7 bases between. Germline V lookup: CDR1 SGHTA, CDR2 FQGNSA. The CDR3 region has the DNA TGTGCCAGCAGCTTCGGGACGAGCAATCAGCCCCAGCATTTT. Its protein product is CASSFGTSNQPQHF.

The V gene is TRBV27, the J gene TRBJ2-7, with D perhaps matching TRBD1 or TRBD2 (5 bases each). CDR3 length: 15 amino acids. V was shortened by 3 bases and J by 3 bases, with 15 bases between the two germline ends. The germline V gene encodes CDR1 MNHEY and CDR2 SMNVEV (reference sequence). The CDR3 protein is CASSFTPGANYEQYF. In DNA, the CDR3 is TGTGCCAGCAGTTTCACCCCCGGGGCCAACTACGAGCAGTACTTC.

The rearrangement uses TRBV11-2 and TRBJ2-7, with D maybe TRBD1 (5 bases). The ends were cut back, 5 bases at V and 5 bases at J, with 22 bases in the middle. The length of the CDR3 is 16 residues. CDR1 is SGHAT, CDR2 FQNNGV, per germline. The chain's CDR3 is CASSPQGRIRNDEQYF. The DNA of the CDR3 is TGTGCCAGCAGCCCCCAGGGTCGGATCCGGAACGACGAGCAGTACTTC. The full variable domain, with the rest looked up from reference TRBV11-2 and TRBJ2-7, is EAGVAQSPRYKIIEKRQSVAFWCNPISGHATLYWYQQILGQGPKLLIQFQNNGVVDDSQLPKDRFSAERLKGVDSTLKIQPAKLEDSAVYLCASSPQGRIRNDEQYFGPGTRLTVT.

V is TRBV5-1 and J is TRBJ2-5; D gene uncertain. Germline V lookup: CDR1 SGHRS, CDR2 YFSETQ. Trimming pared 0 bases from V and 4 bases from J, leaving 13 bases between. This CDR3 spans 15 amino acids. The DNA of the CDR3 is TGCGCCAGCAGCTTGGCCGCTAGTACCCGAGAGACCCAGTACTTC. It yields the protein CASSLAASTRETQYF.

Only a few counts were recorded for this clone. Different DNA sequences within this sample yield the same CDR3. The chain couples TRBV29-1 to TRBJ2-3, with TRBD2 matching over 11 bases. The germline CDR1 and CDR2 sequences are SQVTM and ANQGSEA. V gave up 7 bases and J gave up 1 base; unmatched junction bases: 7. This CDR3 is built from 15 residues. In DNA form, the CDR3 reads TGCAGCGCCAACGGACTAGCGGGCCGCACAGATACGCAGTATTTT. Its protein product is CSANGLAGRTDTQYF.

The chain uses TRBV7-9 and TRBJ1-1; D may be TRBD1 (5 bases). Germline assignment: CDR1 SEHNR and CDR2 FQNEAQ (reference sequence). The V end was cut by 2 bases, the J end by 3 bases, with 10 bases between. The CDR3 contains 14 residues. Written as DNA, the CDR3 is TGTGCCAGCAGCTTAACTGGGGACTACACTGAAGCTTTCTTT. This translates into CASSLTGDYTEAFF.

This clone has more than one count but fewer than ten. This chain uses TRBV5-1 with TRBJ2-1, with 9 bases that match TRBD1. The germline CDR1 and CDR2 sequences are SGHRS and YFSETQ. J gave up 7 bases and V 6 bases, and 17 bases lay outside the gene matches. The CDR3 has 17 amino acids. This chain's CDR3 is CASTGTGKGNLRNEQFF. CDR3 coding DNA: TGCGCCAGCACCGGGACAGGGAAGGGTAACTTGAGGAATGAGCAGTTCTTC.

This chain connects TRBV5-1 to TRBJ1-1; 7 bases fit TRBD1. This CDR3 has 17 residues. V shed 5 bases and J 1 base; nucleotides not matched to a gene: 14. Germline V gene data show CDR1 as SGHRS and CDR2 as YFSETQ. The DNA of the CDR3 is TGCGCCAGCAGTCAGGACAGGCTGGCAGGCCCGAACACTGAAGCTTTCTTT. Translating gives CASSQDRLAGPNTEAFF.

The rearrangement joins TRBV19 to TRBJ2-2; TRBD2 aligns across 7 bases. CDR3 length: 15 residues. CDR1 LNHDA and CDR2 SQIVND come from the germline V gene (reference sequence). V lost 4 bases, J lost 4 bases, and 6 bases stayed unmatched. Written as DNA, the CDR3 is TGTGCCAGTAGTAGCGGGGGTAGTTTCACCGGGGAGCTGTTTTTT. Its translation is CASSSGGSFTGELFF.

This clone was counted a few times. V gene TRBV29-1 combines with J gene TRBJ2-3; D gene unclear. V lost 3 bases and J lost 11, with 9 bases in between. Germline V gene data show CDR1 as SQVTM and CDR2 as ANQGSEA. This CDR3 spans 10 amino acids. The CDR3 bases are TGCAGCGTTGAGCGTCTGGTGCAGTATTTT. This sequence encodes CSVERLVQYF.

CDR3 DNA sequence: TGTGCCAGCAGCTGGGGACAGGGGCGGGGGAACACTGAAGCTTTCTTT. Residues: CASSWGQGRGNTEAFF. The rearrangement joins TRBV7-2 to TRBJ1-1; 10 bases are a match to TRBD1. The CDR3 runs to 16 residues. J gave up 1 base and V 4 bases, and 6 bases lay outside the gene matches. CDR1 SGHTA and CDR2 FQGNSA come from the germline V gene.

The rearrangement links TRBV19 to TRBJ2-6; D may be TRBD1 (6 bases). The CDR3 extends over 18 amino acids. V gave up 5 bases and J gave up 0 bases, with 17 bases separating them. Germline loops: CDR1 LNHDA, CDR2 SQIVND (reference sequence). The CDR3 region is CASSSAGTPTSGANVLTF. The CDR3 bases are TGTGCCAGTAGTTCAGCTGGGACACCAACCTCTGGGGCCAACGTCCTGACTTTC. The full variable domain, completed using reference TRBV19 and TRBJ2-6, is DGGITQSPKYLFRKEGQNVTLSCEQNLNHDAMYWYRQDPGQGLRLIYYSQIVNDFQKGDIAEGYSVSREKKESFPLTVTSAQKNPTAFYLCASSSAGTPTSGANVLTFGAGSRLTVL.

This clone was seen a single time. This chain links TRBV30 with TRBJ1-6; D gene unclear. Germline V gene data show CDR1 as GTSNPN and CDR2 as SVGIG (reference sequence). Trimming shortened V by 3 bases and J by 2 bases, and 8 bases separated the two germline ends. This CDR3 comprises 14 residues. The CDR3 bases are TGTGCCTGGAGGTCCGGGACCTATAATTCACCCCTCCACTTT. Translating gives CAWRSGTYNSPLHF.

The CDR3 DNA sequence: TGTGCCAGCAGCTTAGGAAGGGGGACCGGGGAGCTGTTTTTT. This encodes CASSLGRGTGELFF. The rearrangement uses TRBV11-3 and TRBJ2-2; perhaps TRBD1 as D (6 bases). The CDR3 loop spans 14 amino acids. The germline V gene encodes CDR1 SGHNT and CDR2 YENEEA. V shed 1 base and J shed 5 bases, with 8 bases lying between them.

The chain carries TRBV4-2 and TRBJ2-7; the D is unclear. Looked up from germline, CDR1 is LGHNA and CDR2 is YNFKEQ. Trimming pared 3 bases from V and 0 bases from J, leaving 15 bases between. The CDR3 is 16 amino acids. The CDR3 sequence: CASSQEWSSSSYEQYF. The DNA of the CDR3 is TGTGCCAGCAGCCAGGAATGGAGTTCCTCCTCCTACGAGCAGTACTTC.

The chain has TRBV25-1 and TRBJ1-2; D call uncertain. V lost 5 bases and J lost 5, with 6 bases in between. CDR1 and CDR2 from the germline V gene are MGHDK and SYGVNS. The length of the CDR3 is 11 residues. DNA of the CDR3: TGTGCCAGCAGTCAACAGTATGGCTACACCTTC. This translates into CASSQQYGYTF.

This clone appeared a few times. The CDR3 DNA reads TGTGCCAGCAGACCCCTGCGGGGGGGTTACGAGCAGTACTTC. Amino acids: CASRPLRGGYEQYF. The rearrangement links TRBV6-5 to TRBJ2-7; 9 bases are shared with TRBD2. The CDR3 has 14 residues. CDR1 and CDR2 (germline): MNHEY, SVGAGI. Losses at the gene ends were 6 bases for V and 4 bases for J; bases not matched to a gene: 7.